This T cell receptor (beta chain) was identified in a study of shared clonotypes between healthy human individuals. The method was immunoSEQ multiplex PCR; TCRdb's version includes in-frame clones alone and lacks a portion of them. Of more than 550,000 clones listed, 80% to 95% are singletons. The sequencing input was memory CD8+ T cells from PBMCs. Subset denoted: CD45RO+ cells pooled with CCR7-negative TemRA cells. The receptor was isolated from a man aged 18 to 30 in good health. Some clones in this sample may be carry-over from other donors' samples.

This CDR3 is CASSQDLETSGYQETQYF. The CDR3 DNA reads as TGTGCCAGCAGCCAAGATCTTGAGACTAGCGGGTACCAAGAGACCCAGTACTTC. The genes are TRBV14 and TRBJ2-5, with 10 bases fitting TRBD2. Per the germline V gene, CDR1 is SGHDN and CDR2 is FVKESK. This CDR3 region has 18 residues. V dropped 0 bases and J dropped 0; count of bases not matched to a gene: 7.